These 8 T cell receptor beta chains were sequenced from one sample in a study of early T cells in non-severe SARS-CoV-2 infection. TCRdb ran MiXCR on the 5' RACE reads and lists one entry per CDR3 protein. The table includes tens of thousands of distinct CDR3 sequences, 5% to 6.5% detected once. The sequenced material came from whole blood. The source is an adult who was a healthcare worker with PCR-confirmed SARS-CoV-2 infection or an uninfected control (not recorded which).

This clonotype has ten or more counts. The chain recombines TRBV6-5 with TRBJ2-7; 7 positions agree with TRBD1. The J segment lost 3 bases and the V segment lost 6 bases, leaving 5 bases of the junction unmatched. The CDR3 has 13 residues. Per the germline V gene, CDR1 is MNHEY and CDR2 is SVGAGI. The CDR3 region is CASRSWDSYEQYF. As DNA, the CDR3 is TGTGCCAGCAGATCCTGGGACAGCTACGAGCAGTACTTC.

This clonotype has ten or more counts. The rearrangement uses TRBV21-1 and TRBJ2-3. TRBV21-1 has pseudogene status. The length of the CDR3 is 13 residues. The CDR3 DNA reads as TGTGCCAGCAGCAGACTCGGGTCAGATACGCAGTATTTT. Its translation is CASSRLGSDTQYF.

In this sample, this clonotype turned up many times. The chain has TRBV20-1 and TRBJ2-1; 9 bases are a match to TRBD2. The CDR3 covers 13 residues. Germline V gene data show CDR1 as DFQATT and CDR2 as SNEGSKA (reference sequence). Trimming removed 7 bases from V and 7 bases from J; junction bases left unmatched: 8. CDR3 DNA sequence: TGCAGTGTTACTAGCGGGCCCGGGAATGAGCAGTTCTTC. Residues: CSVTSGPGNEQFF.

Details on this clonotype: Just one base apart from a much larger clone, this may be a read error. The V call is TRBV25-1, the J call TRBJ1-2, with unresolved D. The V gene lost 8 bases and the J gene lost 8 bases, with 24 bases spanning the gap. Germline lookup yields CDR1 MGHDK and CDR2 SYGVNS. CDR3 length: 15 residues. CDR3 DNA sequence: TGTGCCAGCGGTGCCCCTGTGGTATGGGTTTGGGGCTACACCTTC. Protein product: CASGAPVVWVWGYTF.

At least ten counts were recorded for this clonotype. This rearrangement joins TRBV7-2 to TRBJ2-5; D gene ambiguous. Germline-derived CDR1 and CDR2 are SGHTA and FQGNSA. The CDR3 runs 14 residues. Trimming cost V 6 bases and J 2 bases, with 13 bases left between them. The CDR3 sequence is CASSKPGVQETQYF. CDR3 DNA sequence: TGTGCCAGCAGTAAACCTGGGGTACAAGAGACCCAGTACTTC.

As concerns this clonotype: A read error may be the cause here, since a much bigger clone is one base away. This chain links TRBV5-5 with TRBJ1-6, with 9 positions matching TRBD1. V shed 1 base, J shed 9 bases, and the junction held 8 bases outside the gene matches. The CDR3 is made up of 16 amino acids. Germline V gives CDR1 SGHKS, CDR2 YYEKEE (reference sequence). The CDR3 nucleotides are TGTGCCAGCAGCTTGACAGGGGGCTTGTACGGTTCACCCCTCCACTTT. Encoded protein: CASSLTGGLYGSPLHF.

This clonotype was counted a few times. The chain couples TRBV2 to TRBJ2-3; weak D call: TRBD2 (5 bases). There are 13 residues in the CDR3. CDR1 SNHLY and CDR2 FYNNEI come from the germline V gene. With 7 bases removed from V and 2 bases from J, the gap between germline ends came to 10 bases. CDR3 residues: CASTSGFTDTQYF. CDR3 sequence (DNA): TGTGCCAGCACGTCGGGGTTCACAGATACGCAGTATTTT.

This clonotype was observed many times. The rearrangement joins TRBV6-2 or TRBV6-3 to TRBJ1-5; D not resolved. V was shortened by 2 bases and J by 7 bases, with 18 bases between the two germline ends. The CDR3 is made up of 16 amino acids. CDR1 is MNHEY and CDR2 is SVGEGT in the germline V gene. The CDR3 here is CASSYEGITNPQPQHF. CDR3 in DNA: TGTGCCAGCAGTTACGAAGGCATAACAAACCCCCAGCCCCAGCATTTT.